This T cell receptor (beta chain) stems from a study of a mutant IDH1 vaccine in newly diagnosed glioma. The wider study: Treated patients were about 60% male, about 40% female, mean age about 41 years. Those enrolled had earlier been treated with radiotherapy, temozolomide, or both, mostly both.

Assay used: immunoSEQ multiplex PCR; TCRdb lists only in-frame clones, some missing. The data contain 92,000 or so clones, roughly 82% of them singletons. Study results and limitations: Apparently unrelated to pseudoprogression were changes in the top peripheral T cell clonotypes.

Specified time point: baseline, week 1 (first vaccination visit). Treatment indicated: pre-vaccination baseline after standard-of-care therapy. Astrocytomas found in donors were new, WHO grade 3 or 4, IDH1-mutant and ATRX-lost. As regards this clone: Its antigen is not identified.

The trim removed 5 bases at V and 2 bases at J, leaving 9 bases unmatched. The CDR3 covers 15 residues. Germline V CDR1 and CDR2: MNHEY, SMNVEV (reference sequence). The sample in question was PBMCs, obtained from a glioma patient treated with radiotherapy, temozolomide or both. The sequence was collected from a man aged 40-50 years with glioma. Some clones in this sample may be carry-over from other donors' samples. The gene calls are TRBV27 and TRBJ2-7; TRBD1 matches 7 bases. The CDR3 region is CASSPQTGLTYEQYF. DNA for the CDR3: TGTGCCAGCAGTCCCCAGACAGGGTTAACCTACGAGCAGTACTTC.